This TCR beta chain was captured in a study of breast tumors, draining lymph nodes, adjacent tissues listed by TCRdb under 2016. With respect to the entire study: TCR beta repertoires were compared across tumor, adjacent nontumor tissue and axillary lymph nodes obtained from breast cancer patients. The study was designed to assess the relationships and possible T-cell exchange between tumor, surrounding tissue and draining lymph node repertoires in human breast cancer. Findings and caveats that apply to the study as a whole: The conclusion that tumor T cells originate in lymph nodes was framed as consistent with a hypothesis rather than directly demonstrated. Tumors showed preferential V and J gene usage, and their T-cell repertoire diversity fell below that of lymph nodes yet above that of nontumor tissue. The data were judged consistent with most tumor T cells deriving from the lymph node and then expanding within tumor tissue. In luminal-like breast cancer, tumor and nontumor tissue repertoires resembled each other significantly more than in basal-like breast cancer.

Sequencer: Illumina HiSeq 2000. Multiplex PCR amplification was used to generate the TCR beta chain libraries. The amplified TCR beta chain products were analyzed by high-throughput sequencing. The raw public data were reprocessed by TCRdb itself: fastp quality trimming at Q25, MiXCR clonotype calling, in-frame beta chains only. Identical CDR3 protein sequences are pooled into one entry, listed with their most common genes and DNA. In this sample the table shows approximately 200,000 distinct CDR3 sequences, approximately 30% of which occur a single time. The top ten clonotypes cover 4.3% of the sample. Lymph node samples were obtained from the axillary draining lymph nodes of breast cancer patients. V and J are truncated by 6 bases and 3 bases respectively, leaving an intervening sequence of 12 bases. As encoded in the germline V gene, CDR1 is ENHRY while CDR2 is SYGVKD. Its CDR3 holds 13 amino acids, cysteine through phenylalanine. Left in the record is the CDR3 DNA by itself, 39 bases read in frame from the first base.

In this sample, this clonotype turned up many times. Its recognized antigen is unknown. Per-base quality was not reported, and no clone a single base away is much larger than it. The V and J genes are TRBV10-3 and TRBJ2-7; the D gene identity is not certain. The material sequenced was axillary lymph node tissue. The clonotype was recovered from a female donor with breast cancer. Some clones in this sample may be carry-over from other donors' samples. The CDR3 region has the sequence CAIRASLDYEQYF. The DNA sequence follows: TGTGCCATCAGAGCGAGCTTAGACTACGAGCAGTACTTC.